This T cell receptor beta chain was observed in a study of early T cells in non-severe SARS-CoV-2 infection. The CDR3 extends over 14 amino acids. V was pared by 6 bases and J by 0 bases, with 11 bases between. CDR1 SGHAT and CDR2 FQDESV come from the germline V gene (reference sequence). This clonotype has more than one count but fewer than ten. Individual cDNA molecules each received unique molecular identifiers attached to them. From the 5' RACE reads, TCRdb called clonotypes with MiXCR, one entry per CDR3 protein. The data hold about 38,000 distinct CDR3 sequences, with 3.5% to 5% observed a single time.

The sequence came from an adult who was a healthcare worker with PCR-confirmed SARS-CoV-2 infection or an uninfected control (not recorded which). The J gene is TRBJ1-1, the V gene TRBV11-1; D unresolved. The sample comprised whole blood. The DNA for the CDR3 is TGTGCCAGCAGTAGACTCTCCGTGAACACTGAAGCTTTCTTT. Its translation is CASSRLSVNTEAFF.